This T cell receptor (beta chain) came from a study of OX40 agonist ivuxolimab in advanced cancers. General observations from the study: There were, on average, more expanded clones in CD8+ T cells than in CD4+.

The table came from immunoSEQ multiplex PCR; TCRdb's copy has only in-frame clones and leaves some out. This sample has around 39,000 clones, with roughly 81% found just once. V was clipped by 3 bases and J by 4 bases, with 10 bases between them. Per germline, CDR1 MNHEY and CDR2 SMNVEV (reference sequence). The length of the CDR3 is 13 residues. As to this clone: What it recognizes is unknown.

Sequencing was performed on CD4+ or CD8+ T cells sorted from blood, taken in a trial of the OX40 agonist ivuxolimab. The chain couples TRBV27 to TRBJ2-7; D call uncertain. This TCR derives from an adult with an advanced solid tumor such as melanoma, head and neck, liver or kidney cancer. CDR3 nucleotides: TGTGCCAGCAGTTTCGACGAGACTTACGAGCAGTACTTC. As protein: CASSFDETYEQYF.